This T cell receptor (beta chain) was retrieved from a study of shared T cell receptors in the human thymus. Data came from immunoSEQ multiplex PCR; TCRdb stores just in-frame clones and leaves some out. The sample holds hundreds of thousands of clones, approximately 95% seen once. The TCR sequence derives from a human donor. Sequencing was performed on thymocytes.

CDR3 nucleotides: TGTGCCAGCAGCTCCACCCCGGCCGGCACAGATACGCAGTATTTT. Translated, it gives CASSSTPAGTDTQYF. V is TRBV11-3 and J is TRBJ2-3; D call uncertain. The V gene's germline CDR1 is SGHNT and CDR2 YENEEA. The V end was cut by 4 bases, the J end by 1 base, with 12 bases between. The CDR3 runs 15 residues.